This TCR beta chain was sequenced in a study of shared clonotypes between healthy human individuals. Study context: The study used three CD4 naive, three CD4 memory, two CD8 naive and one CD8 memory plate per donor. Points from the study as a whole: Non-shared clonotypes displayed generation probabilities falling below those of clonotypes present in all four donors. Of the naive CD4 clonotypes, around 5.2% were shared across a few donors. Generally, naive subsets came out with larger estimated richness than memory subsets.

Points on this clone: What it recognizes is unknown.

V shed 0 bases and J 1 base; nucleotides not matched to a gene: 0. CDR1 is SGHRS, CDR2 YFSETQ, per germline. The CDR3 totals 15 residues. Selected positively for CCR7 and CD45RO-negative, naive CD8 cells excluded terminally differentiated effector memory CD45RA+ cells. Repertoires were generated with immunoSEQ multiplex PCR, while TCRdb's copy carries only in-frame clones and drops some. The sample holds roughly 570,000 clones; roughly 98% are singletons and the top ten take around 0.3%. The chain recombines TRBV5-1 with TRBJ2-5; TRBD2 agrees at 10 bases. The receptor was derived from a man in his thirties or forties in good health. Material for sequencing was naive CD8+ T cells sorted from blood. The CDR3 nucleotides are TGCGCCAGCAGCTTGGCTAGCGGGGGCCAAGAGACCCAGTACTTC. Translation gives CASSLASGGQETQYF.